The 27 T cell receptor beta chains reported below all come from one sample, sequenced in a study of control samples from healthy donors and cancer patients. This table comes from immunoSEQ multiplex PCR, and its TCRdb copy is limited to in-frame clones, with some not included. The table shows 90,000 to 100,000 clones, with over 60% occurring only once. The specimen was blood. All receptors come from a woman aged 25-40 years in good health.

CDR3 region: CAWSNGGGQGGYTF. The CDR3 region has the DNA TGTGCCTGGAGTAATGGGGGCGGACAGGGAGGCTACACCTTC. V is TRBV30 and J is TRBJ1-2, with 8 bases identical to TRBD1. This CDR3 spans 14 amino acids. Trimming cost V 2 bases and J 8 bases; bases outside gene matches: 10. From germline, CDR1 is GTSNPN and CDR2 SVGIG (reference sequence).

This chain uses TRBV19 with TRBJ1-1, with TRBD1 as a possible D gene (6 bases). Trimming took 2 bases from V and 5 from J, leaving 12 bases between them. This CDR3 contains 14 residues. CDR1 is LNHDA, CDR2 SQIVND, per germline (reference sequence). CDR3 bases: TGTGCCAGTAGTATAAGGGGGGCGCGAACTGAAGCTTTCTTT. Translating gives CASSIRGARTEAFF.

The chain uses TRBV5-1 and TRBJ2-1; D may be TRBD1 or TRBD2 (6 bases each). Germline V gene lookup returns CDR1 SGHRS and CDR2 YFSETQ. V gave up 0 bases and J gave up 10 bases, with 11 bases separating them. CDR3 length equals 13 residues. The CDR3 region is CASSLAVGGEQFF. CDR3 in DNA: TGCGCCAGCAGCTTGGCGGTGGGGGGCGAGCAGTTCTTC.

This sequence joins TRBV2 and TRBJ2-1; unclear D gene. The CDR3 is made up of 12 amino acids. Between the trimmed V and J ends, which lost 4 bases and 8 bases, there was a span of 9 bases. Germline CDR1 reads SNHLY; CDR2 reads FYNNEI. CDR3 sequence reads: CASSVKRYEQFF. CDR3 DNA: TGTGCCAGCAGTGTAAAAAGGTATGAGCAGTTCTTC.

The V and J genes are TRBV7-2 and TRBJ1-1; 7 bases fit TRBD1. V lost 5 bases to trimming and J lost 0 bases; unmatched junction nucleotides: 9. Germline values: CDR1 SGHTA, CDR2 FQGNSA. The CDR3 has 16 amino acids. In DNA form, the CDR3 reads TGTGCCAGCAGCCAAAGGGGAGGGGGCTTGAACACTGAAGCTTTCTTT. Translation: CASSQRGGGLNTEAFF.

This clone appeared a few times. V gene TRBV24-1 combines with J gene TRBJ2-7, with 9 bases fitting TRBD1. Germline lookup yields CDR1 KGHDR and CDR2 SFDVKD. CDR3 length: 16 amino acids. Losses at the gene ends were 4 bases for V and 5 bases for J; bases not matched to a gene: 11. CDR3 coding DNA: TGTGCCACCAGTGACCCCCAGGGGACAGGGTACCACGAGCAGTACTTC. It encodes CATSDPQGTGYHEQYF.

This sequence joins TRBV12-3 or TRBV12-4 and TRBJ1-1; D not resolved. CDR3 length: 13 amino acids. V was trimmed by 4 bases and J by 1 base, leaving 7 bases between them. Here the CDR3 DNA reads TGTGCCAGCAGTTCCTCGACGAACACTGAAGCTTTCTTT. Amino acid sequence: CASSSSTNTEAFF.

In this sample, this clone turned up a few times. The sample holds other DNA sequences that translate to the same CDR3. V usage is TRBV4-3 and J usage is TRBJ1-2, with unresolved D. CDR1 LGHNA and CDR2 YSLEER come from the germline V gene. V lost 1 base and J 2 bases, leaving 8 bases between the germline ends. The CDR3 sequence is 14 residues long. CDR3 sequence: CASSQGTGNYGYTF. The CDR3 region has the DNA TGCGCCAGCAGCCAAGGGACGGGGAACTATGGCTACACCTTC.

The CDR3, as DNA: TGTGCCAGCAGCCGCATGGGGACAGCCATTTACAATGAGCAGTTCTTC. Residues: CASSRMGTAIYNEQFF. V gene TRBV7-8 combines with J gene TRBJ2-1; TRBD1 agrees at 7 bases. From germline, CDR1 is SGHVS and CDR2 FQNEAQ. This CDR3 spans 16 amino acids. V trimming: 5 bases; J trimming: 4 bases; junction bases outside the gene matches: 11.

The rearrangement uses TRBV24-1 and TRBJ1-2, with 7 bases lining up with TRBD1. Per germline, CDR1 KGHDR and CDR2 SFDVKD. V was pared by 6 bases and J by 1 base, with 4 bases of the junction left unmatched. CDR3 length: 14 residues. Here the CDR3 DNA reads TGTGCCACCAGTAGGGACAGTTATAACTATGGCTACACCTTC. As protein: CATSRDSYNYGYTF.

This clone was picked up one time. The chain employs TRBV3-1 (or the pseudogene TRBV3-2) and TRBJ2-2; D gene ambiguous. Germline assignment: CDR1 LGHDT and CDR2 YNNKEL (reference sequence). V was cut by 1 base and J by 1 base, with 4 bases left in between. The CDR3 covers 14 residues. The CDR3 sequence is CASSQAGNTGELFF. The CDR3 nucleotides read TGTGCCAGCAGCCAAGCAGGGAACACCGGGGAGCTGTTTTTT.

The chain links TRBV7-9 to TRBJ2-2; TRBD2 is a possible D gene (5 bases). CDR3 size: 15 residues. V lost 0 bases and J 6 bases, leaving 11 bases between the germline ends. Germline assignment: CDR1 SEHNR and CDR2 FQNEAQ (reference sequence). In nucleotides, the CDR3 is TGTGCCAGCAGCTTAGCGCACGGGGTTGCCGGGGAGCTGTTTTTT. As protein: CASSLAHGVAGELFF.

The chain carries TRBV6-5 and TRBJ2-2; D is undetermined. The V and J ends lost 11 bases and 1 base respectively, with 5 bases between them. The CDR3 is 11 amino acids. CDR1 is MNHEY, CDR2 SVGAGI, per germline. CDR3 bases: TGTGCCGCAAGGAACACCGGGGAGCTGTTTTTT. This sequence encodes CAARNTGELFF.

V gene TRBV3-1 (or the pseudogene TRBV3-2) combines with J gene TRBJ1-1; D is perhaps TRBD1 (5 bases). The CDR3 covers 14 residues. Germline CDR1 reads LGHDT; CDR2 reads YNNKEL (reference sequence). V shed 2 bases and J shed 3 bases, with 10 bases lying between them. CDR3 bases: TGTGCCAGCAGCCAATTAGGGGTCGACACTGAAGCTTTCTTT. It encodes CASSQLGVDTEAFF.

CDR3 region: CASRGTDYGYTF. Here the CDR3 DNA reads TGTGCCAGCAGAGGGACAGACTATGGCTACACCTTC. V is TRBV6-5 and J is TRBJ1-2, with 7 bases fitting TRBD1. The ends lost 6 bases at V and 3 bases at J; junction bases unmatched: 1. CDR1 and CDR2 (germline): MNHEY, SVGAGI. This CDR3 is 12 amino acids long.

This chain links TRBV19 with TRBJ1-5; a possible D gene is TRBD1 (5 bases). The germline V and J ends were trimmed by 5 bases and 7 bases, with 18 bases remaining between them. The germline CDR1 and CDR2 sequences are LNHDA and SQIVND (reference sequence). The CDR3 is made up of 15 amino acids. The CDR3, as DNA: TGTGCCAGTAGTCCCCGCGACGGTCCAGGGCAGCCCCAGCATTTT. Protein product: CASSPRDGPGQPQHF.

V is TRBV20-1 and J is TRBJ2-3, with D maybe TRBD2 (6 bases). This CDR3 has 14 amino acids. CDR1 is DFQATT and CDR2 is SNEGSKA in the germline V gene (reference sequence). Trimming shortened V by 3 bases and J by 4 bases, and 14 bases separated the two germline ends. Written as DNA, the CDR3 is TGCAGTGCTAGTAGCGGTGGGGAACCAGATACGCAGTATTTT. Its protein product is CSASSGGEPDTQYF.

The chain employs TRBV5-6 and TRBJ2-2, with 11 bases fitting TRBD2. In germline, CDR1 is SGHDT, CDR2 YYEEEE. The CDR3 runs 17 residues. V lost 3 bases, J lost 3 bases, and 7 bases stayed unmatched. CDR3 coding DNA: TGTGCCAGCAGCTGGGGCACTAGCGGGGGAGACACCGGGGAGCTGTTTTTT. As protein: CASSWGTSGGDTGELFF. The whole variable domain, filled in from reference TRBV5-6 and TRBJ2-2, reads DAGVTQSPTHLIKTRGQQVTLRCSPKSGHDTVSWYQQALGQGPQFIFQYYEEEERQRGNFPDRFSGHQFPNYSSELNVNALLLGDSALYLCASSWGTSGGDTGELFFGEGSRLTVL.

The chain employs TRBV6-2 or TRBV6-3 and TRBJ2-7; unclear D gene. CDR1 and CDR2 (germline): MNHEY, SVGEGT. V shed 6 bases and J shed 4 bases, with 10 bases lying between them. The CDR3 totals 12 residues. The CDR3 loop reads CASSHAPYEQYF. The CDR3 nucleotides are TGTGCCAGCAGCCATGCTCCGTACGAGCAGTACTTC.

The chain carries TRBV10-1 and TRBJ1-2; 10 bases align to TRBD1. The germline CDR1 and CDR2 sequences are WNHNN and SYGVQD (reference sequence). The trim removed 5 bases at V and 8 bases at J, leaving 8 bases unmatched. This CDR3 has 14 amino acids. The CDR3: CASSNGQGGRGYTF. The CDR3 region has the DNA TGCGCCAGCAGTAACGGACAGGGGGGTAGAGGCTACACCTTC.

The chain has TRBV27 and TRBJ2-7, with a tentative D call TRBD1 (6 bases). V was shortened by 1 base and J by 5 bases, with 12 bases between the two germline ends. This CDR3 has 14 residues. Germline V gene data show CDR1 as MNHEY and CDR2 as SMNVEV (reference sequence). CDR3 loop: CASSLWGLRNEQYF. The CDR3 DNA follows: TGTGCCAGCAGTTTATGGGGGCTGCGGAACGAGCAGTACTTC.

This chain uses TRBV5-4 with TRBJ2-1; a weak D match, TRBD1 (6 bases). Germline loops: CDR1 SGHNT, CDR2 YYREEE (reference sequence). CDR3 length: 16 amino acids. V was clipped by 7 bases and J by 0 bases, with 17 bases between them. The CDR3 loop is CASGSAGTYSYNEQFF. DNA of the CDR3: TGTGCCAGCGGATCCGCCGGGACATACTCCTACAATGAGCAGTTCTTC.

This CDR3 reads CASSDGSFTGELFF. The CDR3, as DNA: TGCGCCAGCAGTGACGGGTCCTTCACCGGGGAGCTGTTTTTT. V and J are TRBV5-1 and TRBJ2-2; D gene ambiguous. This CDR3 region has 14 residues. CDR1 SGHRS and CDR2 YFSETQ come from the germline V gene. Trimming removed 5 bases from V and 4 bases from J, with 12 bases in between.

V usage is TRBV18 and J usage is TRBJ1-1; 8 bases line up with TRBD1. Germline V gene lookup returns CDR1 KGHSH and CDR2 LQKENI. The CDR3 consists of 13 residues. The J segment lost 7 bases and the V segment lost 4 bases, leaving 5 bases of the junction unmatched. CDR3 protein: CASSQDRDDEAFF. The CDR3 coding sequence is TGTGCCAGCTCACAGGACAGGGACGATGAAGCTTTCTTT.

The chain carries TRBV5-1 and TRBJ2-3; D possibly matches TRBD1 or TRBD2 (5 bases each). V was cut by 5 bases and J by 1 base, with 14 bases left in between. The CDR3 loop spans 15 amino acids. In germline, CDR1 is SGHRS, CDR2 YFSETQ. The CDR3 nucleotides are TGCGCCAGCAGAAAGGGGAGTCGGGGCACAGATACGCAGTATTTT. This gives the protein CASRKGSRGTDTQYF.

V usage is TRBV29-1 and J usage is TRBJ1-1; D is undetermined. Germline V gene sequence: CDR1 SQVTM, CDR2 ANQGSEA. The CDR3 is made up of 11 amino acids. Between the trimmed V and J ends, which lost 4 bases and 6 bases, there was a span of 9 bases. The CDR3 DNA follows: TGCAGCGTTGGTATCACCGCTGAAGCTTTCTTT. This encodes CSVGITAEAFF.

This chain joins TRBV10-2 and TRBJ1-1; D is unresolved. Per the germline V gene, CDR1 is WSHSY and CDR2 is SAAADI. This CDR3 region has 14 residues. Trimming removed 0 bases from V and 2 bases from J, with 7 bases in between. The CDR3 protein is CASSESLANTEAFF. The DNA for the CDR3 is TGCGCCAGCAGTGAGTCGTTAGCCAACACTGAAGCTTTCTTT.